Shown below are 9 T cell receptor beta chains from a single sample sequenced in a study of T-cell reconstitution after alpha-beta-depleted transplantation in children. TCRbeta library preparation incorporated unique molecular identifiers. MiXCR was run by TCRdb on the PCR reads, yielding one entry per CDR3 protein. The repertoire holds approximately 290,000 distinct CDR3 sequences, with 11% as singletons. Sequenced here: peripheral blood, sampled 180 days after TCRalphabeta/CD19-depleted stem cell transplant. The receptors stem from a male patient between 2 and 15 years old who had a stem cell transplant for chronic granulomatous disease, so the T cells may come from the graft donor.

This clonotype was picked up many times. The V call is TRBV20-1, the J call TRBJ2-3, with 8 bases aligning to TRBD1. V lost 6 bases and J lost 2; bases outside the gene matches: 7. The germline gives CDR1 DFQATT, CDR2 SNEGSKA (reference sequence). This CDR3 region has 14 residues. DNA of the CDR3: TGCAGTGCCAAGGGGACAGGCAACACAGATACGCAGTATTTT. The encoded protein is CSAKGTGNTDTQYF.

This clonotype was seen at least ten times. The chain employs TRBV29-1 and TRBJ2-7, with D unclear. There are 11 residues in the CDR3. Germline V gene lookup returns CDR1 SQVTM and CDR2 ANQGSEA. V lost 4 bases, J lost 0 bases, and 4 bases lay in between. CDR3 in amino acids: CSVGHSYEQYF. The CDR3 DNA follows: TGCAGCGTTGGACACTCCTACGAGCAGTACTTC.

This clonotype showed up many times. V is TRBV7-2 and J is TRBJ2-5; 8 positions match TRBD2. Per germline, CDR1 SGHTA and CDR2 FQGNSA. The CDR3 has 16 amino acids. Losses at the gene ends were 1 base for V and 4 bases for J; bases not matched to a gene: 8. The CDR3 DNA follows: TGTGCCAGCAGCTTAGATGGCGGGGGGATTCTAGAGACCCAGTACTTC. Protein product: CASSLDGGGILETQYF.

This clonotype was detected many times. The rearrangement uses TRBV15 and TRBJ2-2, with D perhaps matching TRBD2 (6 bases). Per germline, CDR1 LNHNV and CDR2 YYDKDF (reference sequence). Deletions cut 5 bases from V and 5 bases from J, with 6 bases between. The length of the CDR3 is 12 residues. CDR3 sequence: CATSGGTGELFF. The CDR3 DNA sequence: TGTGCCACCAGCGGGGGGACCGGGGAGCTGTTTTTT.

This clonotype occurred many times. This sequence joins TRBV5-1 and TRBJ2-1; 12 nucleotides match TRBD2. The CDR3 has 15 residues. The V gene end was trimmed by 4 bases and the J gene end by 7 bases; junction bases not matched to a gene: 6. CDR1 and CDR2 from the germline V gene are SGHRS and YFSETQ. The CDR3 sequence: CASSGGTSGFNEQFF. The CDR3 DNA reads TGCGCCAGCAGCGGCGGGACTAGCGGGTTTAATGAGCAGTTCTTC.

There are many counts of this clonotype. The chain has TRBV7-8 and TRBJ2-1; 7 bases line up with TRBD1. The CDR3 sequence is 19 residues long. J lost 5 bases, V lost 6 bases, and 22 bases had no gene match. Germline CDR1 reads SGHVS; CDR2 reads FQNEAQ. The chain's CDR3 is CASSFPGGLGRFVHNEQFF. The CDR3 nucleotides are TGTGCCAGCAGTTTCCCAGGGGGTCTGGGCAGGTTCGTCCACAATGAGCAGTTCTTC.

In this sample, this clonotype turned up many times. The rearrangement links TRBV12-3 or TRBV12-4 to TRBJ1-5, with a possible D match to TRBD1 (5 bases). V was cut by 9 bases and J by 2 bases, with 14 bases left in between. This CDR3 is built from 14 residues. CDR3 nucleotides: TGTGCCAGTTCGGGGAGGGGCGGCAATCAGCCCCAGCATTTT. Translation gives CASSGRGGNQPQHF.

This clonotype has a count of ten or more. The V gene is TRBV5-6, the J gene TRBJ1-3; tentatively, D is TRBD1 (6 bases). Germline V lookup: CDR1 SGHDT, CDR2 YYEEEE. This CDR3 region has 17 residues. The germline V and J ends were trimmed by 0 bases and 2 bases, with 15 bases remaining between them. CDR3 sequence reads: CASSLGSGAGAGNTIYF. The CDR3 DNA is TGTGCCAGCAGCTTGGGATCGGGGGCAGGAGCTGGAAACACCATATATTTT.

This clonotype occurred many times. This chain connects TRBV27 to TRBJ2-5, with a possible D match to TRBD1 (5 bases). V was clipped by 4 bases and J by 5 bases, with 11 bases between them. Germline CDR1 reads MNHEY; CDR2 reads SMNVEV (reference sequence). The length of the CDR3 is 13 residues. CDR3 nucleotide sequence: TGTGCCAGCAGTTATCAGGGTTCGGAGACCCAGTACTTC. It specifies CASSYQGSETQYF.